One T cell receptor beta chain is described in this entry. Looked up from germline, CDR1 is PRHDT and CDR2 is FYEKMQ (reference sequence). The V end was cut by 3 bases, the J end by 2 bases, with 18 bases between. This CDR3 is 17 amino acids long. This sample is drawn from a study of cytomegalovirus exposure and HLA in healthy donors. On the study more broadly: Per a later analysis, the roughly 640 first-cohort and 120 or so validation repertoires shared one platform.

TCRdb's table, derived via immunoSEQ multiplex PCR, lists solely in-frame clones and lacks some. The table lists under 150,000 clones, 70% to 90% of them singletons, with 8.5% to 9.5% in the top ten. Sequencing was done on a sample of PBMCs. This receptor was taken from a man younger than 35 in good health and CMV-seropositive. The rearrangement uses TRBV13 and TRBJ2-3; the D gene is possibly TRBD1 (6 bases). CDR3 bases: TGTGCCAGCAGCTTTGGATACCGGGACAACTACACAGATACGCAGTATTTT. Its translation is CASSFGYRDNYTDTQYF.